Below are 22 T cell receptor beta chains sequenced from a single sample in a study of shared T cell receptors in the human thymus. Produced via immunoSEQ multiplex PCR; TCRdb's table is partial and in-frame only. This repertoire shows 55,000 to 80,000 clones, about 96% found once; its top ten account for roughly 0.03%. The sequenced sample consisted of thymocytes. The receptor source for this set is a human donor.

The chain employs TRBV9 and TRBJ2-3, with unresolved D. The CDR3 loop spans 16 amino acids. With 0 bases removed from V and 2 bases from J, the gap between germline ends came to 13 bases. Germline CDR1 reads SGDLS; CDR2 reads YYNGEE. Written as DNA, the CDR3 is TGTGCCAGCAGCGTAGTCCTAGTTCCACCCACAGATACGCAGTATTTT. Translating gives CASSVVLVPPTDTQYF.

V usage is TRBV6-1 and J usage is TRBJ2-1; tentative D call: TRBD2 (6 bases). CDR3 length: 10 residues. Germline loops: CDR1 MNHNS, CDR2 SASEGT. Trimming removed 11 bases from V and 9 bases from J, with 11 bases in between. The CDR3 is CASSGGEQFF. The CDR3 DNA reads as TGTGCCTCGTCCGGGGGTGAGCAGTTCTTC.

The chain couples TRBV19 to TRBJ1-4; the match to TRBD1 covers 10 bases. CDR3 length equals 17 residues. Germline V gene data show CDR1 as LNHDA and CDR2 as SQIVND (reference sequence). V trimming: 4 bases; J trimming: 4 bases; junction bases outside the gene matches: 9. As DNA, the CDR3 is TGTGCCAGTAGTAACCTAGACAGGGGGCCAGGTAATGAAAAACTGTTTTTT. Translating it yields CASSNLDRGPGNEKLFF.

This clone was found once. V usage is TRBV7-9 and J usage is TRBJ1-2, with TRBD1 matching over 7 bases. This CDR3 contains 15 residues. Trimming removed 2 bases from V and 8 bases from J; junction bases left unmatched: 11. Germline CDR1 is SEHNR and CDR2 is FQNEAQ (reference sequence). The CDR3: CASSLMRQGLKGYTF. The CDR3 DNA reads TGTGCCAGCAGCTTAATGCGACAGGGATTAAAAGGCTACACCTTC.

This clone has only one observation. The rearrangement uses TRBV4-3 and TRBJ1-5; D is uncertain. V lost 6 bases and J 2 bases, leaving 11 bases between the germline ends. This CDR3 spans 14 amino acids. Germline loops: CDR1 LGHNA, CDR2 YSLEER. Written as DNA, the CDR3 is TGCGCCAGCAGTCCTGATTTTGGCAATCAGCCCCAGCATTTT. It yields the protein CASSPDFGNQPQHF.

V is TRBV10-2 and J is TRBJ2-1, with D possibly called TRBD1 or TRBD2 (5 bases each). The V end lost 3 bases, the J end lost 0 bases, and 27 bases lay between the germline ends. Germline V gene lookup returns CDR1 WSHSY and CDR2 SAAADI. This CDR3 is 21 amino acids long. CDR3 nucleotides: TGCGCCAGCAGTGAATTACTGTCTTCAGGGTTGAAGGGGAGCTCCTACAATGAGCAGTTCTTC. This sequence encodes CASSELLSSGLKGSSYNEQFF.

The rearrangement uses TRBV7-9 and TRBJ1-4, with TRBD1 identical over 7 bases. CDR1 and CDR2 from the germline V gene are SEHNR and FQNEAQ (reference sequence). The V gene end was trimmed by 5 bases and the J gene end by 7 bases; junction bases not matched to a gene: 13. The CDR3 sequence is 16 residues long. This CDR3 is CASSLSTGLGSEKLFF. The CDR3 DNA follows: TGTGCCAGCAGCCTTTCGACAGGGTTAGGGAGTGAAAAACTGTTTTTT.

In regard to this clone: Relative to the germline gene, one junction end is altered; a read error may explain this. Other nucleotide sequences in the sample specify the same CDR3. V and J are TRBV7-9 and TRBJ1-2; 12 positions match TRBD1. The CDR3 covers 17 residues. The germline V gene encodes CDR1 SEHNR and CDR2 FQNEAQ (reference sequence). CDR3: CASSSLPGQGARDGYTF. The CDR3 bases are TGTGCCAGCAGCTCGTTACCGGGACAGGGGGCGAGAGATGGCTACACCTTT.

The V gene is TRBV5-4, the J gene TRBJ2-5, with 10 bases aligning to TRBD2. Germline assignment: CDR1 SGHNT and CDR2 YYREEE (reference sequence). V lost 0 bases and J lost 6; bases outside the gene matches: 14. The CDR3 sequence is 18 residues long. The chain's CDR3 is CASSLARKLAGEEKTQYF. Written as DNA, the CDR3 is TGTGCCAGCAGCTTGGCGAGAAAGCTAGCGGGGGAGGAGAAGACCCAGTACTTC.

The genes are TRBV19 and TRBJ1-6; the match to TRBD1 covers 8 bases. Germline values: CDR1 LNHDA, CDR2 SQIVND (reference sequence). The CDR3 contains 17 residues. V lost 2 bases, J lost 10 bases, and 13 bases stayed unmatched. CDR3 coding DNA: TGTGCCAGTAGTATATGGTGCCCCCGACAGGGGTACTCACCCCTCCACTTT. Protein: CASSIWCPRQGYSPLHF.

The chain carries TRBV10-1 and TRBJ1-2; D call uncertain. The CDR3 is 15 residues long. Trimming removed 6 bases from V and 0 bases from J, with 14 bases in between. CDR1 is WNHNN and CDR2 is SYGVQD in the germline V gene (reference sequence). The CDR3 protein is CASRLLVTANYGYTF. The CDR3, as DNA: TGCGCCAGCAGACTATTGGTAACGGCTAACTATGGCTACACCTTC.

V and J are TRBV4-3 and TRBJ1-6; D remains unclear. V was shortened by 1 base and J by 5 bases, with 9 bases between the two germline ends. Germline V CDR1 and CDR2: LGHNA, YSLEER. The CDR3 sequence is 15 residues long. The DNA for the CDR3 is TGCGCCAGCAGCCAAGTTGCAGCCGATAATTCACCCCTCCACTTT. It encodes CASSQVAADNSPLHF.

The chain couples TRBV6-4 to TRBJ2-1; 11 positions match TRBD2. The germline CDR1 and CDR2 sequences are MRHNA and SNTAGT. The CDR3 consists of 17 residues. The J segment lost 8 bases and the V segment lost 6 bases, leaving 15 bases of the junction unmatched. CDR3 DNA sequence: TGTGCCAGCAGCGAAGCAACTAGCGGGGGACGAGTAGATGAGCAGTTCTTC. It yields the protein CASSEATSGGRVDEQFF.

The chain employs TRBV4-1 and TRBJ2-1; 9 nucleotides match TRBD1. J gave up 15 bases and V 0 bases, and 18 bases lay outside the gene matches. CDR3 size: 17 residues. Germline V lookup: CDR1 MGHRA, CDR2 YSYEKL. This chain's CDR3 is CASSQELGEQGAIIPFF. DNA for the CDR3: TGCGCCAGCAGCCAAGAACTAGGGGAACAGGGGGCCATTATTCCGTTCTTC.

The chain has TRBV5-5 and TRBJ2-2; TRBD2 is a possible D gene (5 bases). V dropped 0 bases and J dropped 4 bases, with 16 bases sitting between them. The germline V gene encodes CDR1 SGHKS and CDR2 YYEKEE (reference sequence). This CDR3 contains 17 residues. The CDR3 protein is CASSLVHPGIGTGELFF. The CDR3 nucleotides are TGTGCCAGCAGCTTGGTACACCCGGGGATCGGCACCGGGGAGCTGTTTTTT.

V usage is TRBV27 and J usage is TRBJ1-6; weak D call: TRBD1 (6 bases). CDR1 is MNHEY and CDR2 is SMNVEV in the germline V gene (reference sequence). V lost 4 bases, J lost 0 bases, and 19 bases lay in between. This CDR3 contains 19 residues. CDR3 bases: TGTGCCAGCAGTTCGGGGGCATCCCCGAGGAGCTCCTATAATTCACCCCTCCACTTT. Protein sequence: CASSSGASPRSSYNSPLHF.

This chain joins TRBV6-1 and TRBJ1-1; 9 bases agree with TRBD1. Germline CDR1 MNHNS, CDR2 SASEGT. This CDR3 has 13 residues. After removal of 8 bases from V and 1 base from J, the junction contained 2 bases not matched to a gene. As DNA, the CDR3 is TGTGCCAGCTCGGACAGGGGGAACACTGAAGCTTTCTTT. Translated, it gives CASSDRGNTEAFF.

V gene TRBV7-2 combines with J gene TRBJ2-3; 7 bases are shared with TRBD2. This CDR3 spans 16 amino acids. V lost 3 bases and J lost 0; bases outside the gene matches: 6. The germline CDR1 and CDR2 sequences are SGHTA and FQGNSA. Here the CDR3 reads CASSLDGEGSTDTQYF. CDR3 in DNA: TGTGCCAGCAGCTTGGATGGGGAGGGTAGCACAGATACGCAGTATTTT.

The genes are TRBV5-6 and TRBJ2-5, with D tentatively TRBD2 (7 bases). The V end lost 2 bases, the J end lost 3 bases, and 23 bases lay between the germline ends. Germline CDR1 and CDR2: SGHDT and YYEEEE. CDR3 size: 18 residues. The CDR3 reads CASSLVARGGRGKETQYF. The CDR3 nucleotides read TGTGCCAGCAGCTTAGTCGCTAGAGGGGGGAGGGGAAAAGAGACCCAGTACTTC. The variable domain in full, completed from reference TRBV5-6 and TRBJ2-5, reads DAGVTQSPTHLIKTRGQQVTLRCSPKSGHDTVSWYQQALGQGPQFIFQYYEEEERQRGNFPDRFSGHQFPNYSSELNVNALLLGDSALYLCASSLVARGGRGKETQYFGPGTRLLVL.

This chain joins TRBV4-3 and TRBJ2-7, with D unresolved. Germline assignment: CDR1 LGHNA and CDR2 YSLEER. The CDR3 length is 12 residues. V dropped 6 bases and J dropped 5 bases, with 11 bases sitting between them. CDR3 in amino acids: CASSLGSNEQYF. The CDR3 coding sequence is TGCGCCAGCAGTCTAGGATCCAACGAGCAGTACTTC.

V gene TRBV5-1 combines with J gene TRBJ2-5; 10 bases map to TRBD1. V shed 3 bases and J 4 bases; nucleotides not matched to a gene: 12. Germline values: CDR1 SGHRS, CDR2 YFSETQ. The CDR3 is 17 residues long. CDR3 region: CASSWDLRQGARETQYF. The CDR3 DNA sequence: TGCGCCAGCAGCTGGGATCTTCGACAGGGGGCGAGAGAGACCCAGTACTTC. Supplemented by reference TRBV5-1 and TRBJ2-5, the full variable domain reads KAGVTQTPRYLIKTRGQQVTLSCSPISGHRSVSWYQQTPGQGLQFLFEYFSETQRNKGNFPGRFSGRQFSNSRSEMNVSTLELGDSALYLCASSWDLRQGARETQYFGPGTRLLVL.

The rearrangement uses TRBV29-1 and TRBJ1-3; D unresolved. Germline V gene data show CDR1 as SQVTM and CDR2 as ANQGSEA. This CDR3 contains 10 residues. Between the trimmed V and J ends, which lost 7 bases and 8 bases, there was a span of 9 bases. CDR3 protein: CSAESDTIYF. Here the CDR3 DNA reads TGCAGCGCAGAATCCGACACCATATATTTT. The full variable domain, rest sourced from reference TRBV29-1 and TRBJ1-3, is SAVISQKPSRDICQRGTSLTIQCQVDSQVTMMFWYRQQPGQSLTLIATANQGSEATYESGFVIDKFPISRPNLTFSTLTVSNMSPEDSSIYLCSAESDTIYFGEGSWLTVV.